The 18 T cell receptor beta chains given below trace back to one sample, sequenced in a study of neurological immune-mediated disorders (dated by TCRdb to between 2019 and 2020). The library was generated by 5' RACE. TCRdb shows the sequencer as Illumina HiSeq 2500. The public sequencing data were trimmed at Q25 with fastp and processed into clonotypes with MiXCR by TCRdb, which kept only in-frame beta chains. Records with the same CDR3 protein are collapsed into one entry carrying the most frequent genes and DNA. This sample is represented by some 60,000 distinct CDR3 sequences; around 3.5% of them were singletons. Under 3.5% of the sample belongs to the ten largest clones. The material sequenced was PBMCs. These receptors came from a woman in her 30s with multiple sclerosis.

This clonotype was seen many times. The chain has TRBV5-1 and TRBJ2-7, with TRBD1 matching 8 bases. Germline trimming cut 2 bases from V and 5 bases from J; bases unmatched to any gene: 12. The CDR3 has 16 amino acids. CDR1 and CDR2 (germline): SGHRS, YFSETQ. This CDR3 reads CASSFSPTGGNNEQYF. CDR3 in DNA: TGCGCCAGCAGCTTCTCCCCCACAGGGGGGAATAACGAGCAGTACTTC.

This clonotype has ten or more counts. The chain employs TRBV5-5 and TRBJ2-1, with unresolved D. The CDR3 runs 12 residues. Germline loops: CDR1 SGHKS, CDR2 YYEKEE (reference sequence). The V end was cut by 4 bases, the J end by 7 bases, with 9 bases between. The CDR3 spells CASSPVGNEQFF. The CDR3 DNA is TGTGCCAGCAGCCCGGTGGGGAATGAGCAGTTCTTC. Together with reference TRBV5-5 and TRBJ2-1, the CDR3 gives the full variable domain: DAGVTQSPTHLIKTRGQQVTLRCSPISGHKSVSWYQQVLGQGPQFIFQYYEKEERGRGNFPDRFSARQFPNYSSELNVNALLLGDSALYLCASSPVGNEQFFGPGTRLTVL.

In this sample, this clonotype turned up many times. The chain carries TRBV20-1 and TRBJ1-5; tentatively, D is TRBD1 (6 bases). Germline V CDR1 and CDR2: DFQATT, SNEGSKA (reference sequence). This CDR3 is 13 amino acids long. V lost 6 bases to trimming and J lost 1 base, with 10 bases between them. The CDR3 region is CSAGADSNQPQHF. In DNA form, the CDR3 reads TGCAGTGCGGGGGCGGACAGCAATCAGCCCCAGCATTTT.

This clonotype was detected only a few times. The chain combines TRBV5-1 with TRBJ2-3; unclear D gene. The V gene's germline CDR1 is SGHRS and CDR2 YFSETQ. Trimming removed 0 bases at V and 0 bases at J, with 5 bases between. The CDR3 sequence is 14 residues long. The CDR3 region is CASSLEFSTDTQYF. The CDR3 region has the DNA TGCGCCAGCAGCTTGGAGTTTAGCACAGATACGCAGTATTTT. Supplemented by reference TRBV5-1 and TRBJ2-3, the full variable domain reads KAGVTQTPRYLIKTRGQQVTLSCSPISGHRSVSWYQQTPGQGLQFLFEYFSETQRNKGNFPGRFSGRQFSNSRSEMNVSTLELGDSALYLCASSLEFSTDTQYFGPGTRLTVL.

The chain combines TRBV5-1 with TRBJ2-1; tentatively, D is TRBD1 or TRBD2 (6 bases each). V shed 5 bases and J shed 6 bases, with 15 bases lying between them. There are 14 residues in the CDR3. Germline assignment: CDR1 SGHRS and CDR2 YFSETQ. CDR3 coding DNA: TGCGCCAGCAGGGAATCTGGGGGGCTCAATGAGCAGTTCTTC. Translation gives CASRESGGLNEQFF.

This clonotype was counted at least ten times. The genes are TRBV20-1 and TRBJ2-1; a weak D match, TRBD2 (6 bases). Trimming cost V 3 bases and J 8 bases, with 14 bases left between them. This CDR3 has 13 residues. Germline V gene data show CDR1 as DFQATT and CDR2 as SNEGSKA (reference sequence). This CDR3 reads CSASRAGNHEQFF. The CDR3 nucleotides are TGCAGTGCTAGCAGGGCGGGGAATCATGAGCAGTTCTTC.

This clonotype was seen ten or more times. The V gene is TRBV4-2, the J gene TRBJ1-2; D is possibly TRBD1 (5 bases). V was clipped by 1 base and J by 8 bases, with 20 bases between them. Germline V gene data show CDR1 as LGHNA and CDR2 as YNFKEQ. The CDR3 has 16 residues. In nucleotides, the CDR3 is TGTGCCAGCAGCCAAGGGGCGGGGGGAGCCGGCGGGGGCTACACCTTC. This translates into CASSQGAGGAGGGYTF.

This clonotype was found many times. The V call is TRBV4-2, the J call TRBJ2-7, with D possibly matching TRBD1 (5 bases). This CDR3 contains 15 residues. Trimming removed 6 bases at V and 5 bases at J, with 20 bases between. Germline CDR1 is LGHNA and CDR2 is YNFKEQ. The CDR3 spells CASRPLTGEGNEQYF. As DNA, the CDR3 is TGTGCCAGCAGGCCACTTACAGGCGAAGGGAACGAGCAGTACTTC.

This clonotype was picked up many times. The junction does not match germline at one end; this may be a read error. The V call is TRBV29-1, the J call TRBJ1-2, with 12 bases lining up with TRBD1. CDR1 is SQVTM, CDR2 ANQGSEA, per germline. CDR3 length: 11 amino acids. The CDR3 is CSVELGTGGFF. CDR3 in DNA: TGCAGCGTTGAACTGGGGACAGGGGGCTTCTTC.

Ten or more counts support this clonotype. This chain links TRBV6-5 with TRBJ1-3, with unresolved D. This CDR3 has 15 amino acids. Deletions cut 6 bases from V and 0 bases from J, with 12 bases between. Germline assignment: CDR1 MNHEY and CDR2 SVGAGI. The DNA of the CDR3 is TGTGCCAGCAGACAAACTGCCCTCTCTGGAAACACCATATATTTT. It encodes CASRQTALSGNTIYF.

This clonotype has at least ten counts. V and J are TRBV5-1 and TRBJ2-3; perhaps TRBD2 as D (5 bases). Per germline, CDR1 SGHRS and CDR2 YFSETQ. The CDR3 totals 14 residues. Trimming stripped 3 bases from V and 2 bases from J, with 10 bases between. CDR3 loop: CASSSATITDTQYF. The DNA for the CDR3 is TGCGCCAGCAGCTCGGCGACTATCACAGATACGCAGTATTTT.

This clonotype appeared many times. The rearrangement uses TRBV7-2 and TRBJ1-2; weak D call: TRBD1 (5 bases). The ends were cut back, 0 bases at V and 4 bases at J, with 12 bases in the middle. This CDR3 has 15 residues. The germline gives CDR1 SGHTA, CDR2 FQGNSA. The CDR3 DNA sequence: TGTGCCAGCAGCTTAGCAATACAGGCTTCCTATGGCTACACCTTC. Residues: CASSLAIQASYGYTF.

This clonotype was counted at least ten times. The chain combines TRBV9 with TRBJ2-7; D tentatively reads TRBD1 or TRBD2 (5 bases each). Trimming took off 4 bases at V and 2 bases at J, with 10 bases between the two ends. The CDR3 runs to 13 residues. In germline, CDR1 is SGDLS, CDR2 YYNGEE. CDR3 DNA: TGTGCCAGCAGCCGGGACCTCCCCTACGAGCAGTACTTC. Residues: CASSRDLPYEQYF.

This clonotype was seen many times. V is TRBV20-1 and J is TRBJ2-3, with TRBD2 matching 11 bases. The J segment lost 6 bases and the V segment lost 6 bases, leaving 8 bases of the junction unmatched. CDR3 length equals 14 residues. CDR1 is DFQATT, CDR2 SNEGSKA, per germline (reference sequence). CDR3 nucleotides: TGCAGTGCGTTACTAGCGGGGGCTATTGATACGCAGTATTTT. Protein product: CSALLAGAIDTQYF.

This clonotype was counted between two and nine times. It may be a read error: a sequence one base away is much more abundant. The V gene is TRBV5-1, the J gene TRBJ2-2, with D unresolved. The CDR3 spans 14 residues. The V and J ends lost 3 bases and 4 bases respectively, with 10 bases between them. From germline, CDR1 is SGHRS and CDR2 YFSETQ. CDR3 in amino acids: CASSWGRSTGELFF. The CDR3 DNA reads TGCGCCAGCAGCTGGGGTAGATCCACCGGGGAGCTGTTTTTT.

The V call is TRBV20-1, the J call TRBJ2-2; no reliable D call. The germline V gene has CDR1 DFQATT and CDR2 SNEGSKA (reference sequence). The CDR3 runs to 12 residues. Deletions cut 5 bases from V and 4 bases from J, with 8 bases between. CDR3 in amino acids: CSARKSTGELFF. CDR3 DNA: TGCAGTGCTCGAAAGTCCACCGGGGAGCTGTTTTTT.

The table lists this clonotype with many counts. The gene calls are TRBV9 and TRBJ2-1; D not resolved. The CDR3 is made up of 15 amino acids. Trimming pared 0 bases from V and 7 bases from J, leaving 14 bases between. The V gene's germline CDR1 is SGDLS and CDR2 YYNGEE. CDR3 region: CASSVAPADQNEQFF. CDR3 nucleotides: TGTGCCAGCAGCGTAGCGCCAGCTGATCAGAATGAGCAGTTCTTC.

Many counts were recorded for this clonotype. The rearrangement uses TRBV6-2 or TRBV6-3 and TRBJ1-4; no definite D call. CDR3 length: 15 residues. V was trimmed by 5 bases and J by 6 bases, leaving 16 bases between them. The germline V gene encodes CDR1 MNHEY and CDR2 SVGEGT. The CDR3 coding sequence is TGTGCCAGCAGTCCTAACTCTGACGGGGATGAAAAACTGTTTTTT. It encodes CASSPNSDGDEKLFF.